These 20 T cell receptor beta chains share one sample of origin, sequenced in a study of T cell changes during pregnancy in multiple sclerosis. Sequencing was performed with immunoSEQ multiplex PCR; in TCRdb, only in-frame clones are kept and a portion is missing. Of roughly 40,000 clones listed, around nine tenths were seen once; the top ten hold 1.2%. Sequences were derived from peripheral blood, sampled before pregnancy. These TCRs come from a female donor with multiple sclerosis, enrolled in a pregnancy study.

The chain uses TRBV4-2 and TRBJ2-1, with 12 bases aligning to TRBD2. From germline, CDR1 is LGHNA and CDR2 YNFKEQ. Trimming removed 0 bases from V and 2 bases from J; junction bases left unmatched: 8. There are 19 residues in the CDR3. The DNA of the CDR3 is TGTGCCAGCAGCCAAGACACCTTAACTAGCGGGAGGACCTACAATGAGCAGTTCTTC. Protein product: CASSQDTLTSGRTYNEQFF.

J is TRBJ1-1 and V is TRBV12-5; TRBD1 matches 7 bases. With 0 bases clipped from V and 4 bases from J, the junction kept 8 bases outside the gene matches. The CDR3 totals 16 residues. Looked up from germline, CDR1 is LGHNT and CDR2 is FRNRAP. The DNA of the CDR3 is TGTGCTAGTGGTTTGGTACTGGGCAGGGGGAGCACTGAAGCTTTCTTT. Translation gives CASGLVLGRGSTEAFF.

This chain uses TRBV28 with TRBJ1-1; no definite D call. Germline assignment: CDR1 MDHEN and CDR2 SYDVKM. V was clipped by 2 bases and J by 3 bases, with 7 bases between them. This CDR3 is 13 amino acids long. The CDR3 coding sequence is TGTGCCAGCAGTTTAGGGGAGTACACTGAAGCTTTCTTT. It encodes CASSLGEYTEAFF. Full variable domain (remainder filled in from reference TRBV28 and TRBJ1-1): DVKVTQSSRYLVKRTGEKVFLECVQDMDHENMFWYRQDPGLGLRLIYFSYDVKMKEKGDIPEGYSVSREKKERFSLILESASTNQTSMYLCASSLGEYTEAFFGQGTRLTVV.

The chain has TRBV27 and TRBJ2-1, with 7 bases fitting TRBD1. V lost 6 bases to trimming and J lost 6 bases; unmatched junction nucleotides: 14. This CDR3 region has 16 residues. The germline V gene has CDR1 MNHEY and CDR2 SMNVEV (reference sequence). The CDR3 loop is CASSTSTGEEVNEQFF. CDR3 nucleotide sequence: TGTGCCAGCAGCACCTCAACAGGGGAAGAGGTCAATGAGCAGTTCTTC.

The chain has TRBV18 and TRBJ1-5; D is possibly TRBD1 (6 bases). Trimming shortened V by 3 bases and J by 0 bases, and 12 bases separated the two germline ends. CDR1 and CDR2 from the germline V gene are KGHSH and LQKENI. The CDR3 has 16 amino acids. CDR3 sequence: CASSPRQEYSNQPQHF. The CDR3 DNA is TGTGCCAGCTCACCGCGACAGGAGTATAGCAATCAGCCCCAGCATTTT.

The CDR3 coding sequence is TGCGCCAGCAGCCATTACGACGTTGGCGGGGAGGACCAAGAGACCCAGTACTTC. This translates into CASSHYDVGGEDQETQYF. The chain employs TRBV4-1 and TRBJ2-5, with a weak D call TRBD2 (6 bases). The CDR3 has 18 residues. Germline loops: CDR1 MGHRA, CDR2 YSYEKL. V lost 3 bases and J lost 0, with 20 bases in between.

The CDR3 DNA reads TGTGCTAGTGGTTTGGCCCGAGCGAGATCGGAAGGCTACGAGCAGTACTTC. This translates into CASGLARARSEGYEQYF. This chain connects TRBV12-5 to TRBJ2-7; D call uncertain. The V gene's germline CDR1 is LGHNT and CDR2 FRNRAP. The CDR3 contains 17 residues. Trimming stripped 1 base from V and 3 bases from J, with 19 bases between.

This clone was observed a single time. The CDR3 loop is CASSIRGRGNEQFF. In DNA, the CDR3 is TGTGCCAGTAGTATCAGGGGTAGGGGCAATGAGCAGTTCTTC. V usage is TRBV19 and J usage is TRBJ2-1; maybe TRBD1 (6 bases). Trimming left V 3 bases short and J 6 bases short, with 12 bases between. This CDR3 spans 14 amino acids. Germline CDR1 LNHDA, CDR2 SQIVND (reference sequence). Filled out from reference TRBV19 and TRBJ2-1, the complete variable domain reads DGGITQSPKYLFRKEGQNVTLSCEQNLNHDAMYWYRQDPGQGLRLIYYSQIVNDFQKGDIAEGYSVSREKKESFPLTVTSAQKNPTAFYLCASSIRGRGNEQFFGPGTRLTVL.

This chain uses TRBV11-1 with TRBJ1-2, with 7 bases that match TRBD1. Per germline, CDR1 SGHAT and CDR2 FQDESV (reference sequence). The CDR3 length is 16 residues. V dropped 0 bases and J dropped 8; count of bases not matched to a gene: 12. CDR3 amino acids: CASSLALTGEERGYTF. The CDR3 DNA is TGTGCCAGCAGCTTAGCGTTAACAGGGGAAGAACGAGGCTACACCTTC.

CDR3 amino acids: CASSDSTPGRGGGDTQYF. In nucleotides, the CDR3 is TGTGCCAGCAGTGACTCGACGCCGGGCAGGGGCGGTGGAGATACGCAGTATTTT. The chain is built from TRBV28 and TRBJ2-3; D is perhaps TRBD1 (6 bases). The length of the CDR3 is 18 residues. Trimming took 5 bases from V and 5 from J, leaving 26 bases between them. Per germline, CDR1 MDHEN and CDR2 SYDVKM.

The rearrangement uses TRBV6-1 and TRBJ2-7; 10 nucleotides match TRBD2. Trimming removed 5 bases from V and 3 bases from J; junction bases left unmatched: 7. The length of the CDR3 is 15 residues. From germline, CDR1 is MNHNS and CDR2 SASEGT. The chain's CDR3 is CASSSSGSGFYEQYF. The CDR3 bases are TGTGCCAGCAGTTCTAGCGGGAGTGGTTTCTACGAGCAGTACTTC.

In DNA, the CDR3 is TGTGCCAGCAGTTTGATGGCAGGGAGGCCCTACGAGCAGTACTTC. Amino acids: CASSLMAGRPYEQYF. The chain combines TRBV6-5 with TRBJ2-7; TRBD2 might be the D (6 bases). The V end lost 4 bases, the J end lost 2 bases, and 15 bases lay between the germline ends. This CDR3 region has 15 residues. The V gene's germline CDR1 is MNHEY and CDR2 SVGAGI.

The chain uses TRBV12-5 and TRBJ1-5; D may be TRBD1 (5 bases). Germline CDR1 and CDR2: LGHNT and FRNRAP. The CDR3 sequence is 14 residues long. V lost 8 bases, J lost 3 bases, and 14 bases lay in between. The DNA for the CDR3 is TGTGCTAGTACCCCGGGACTGATCAATCAGCCCCAGCATTTT. Protein product: CASTPGLINQPQHF.

V usage is TRBV28 and J usage is TRBJ2-7; D is undetermined. Trimming cost V 7 bases and J 1 base, with 14 bases left between them. Germline values: CDR1 MDHEN, CDR2 SYDVKM. The CDR3 has 14 amino acids. The CDR3 region has the DNA TGTGCCAGCATCCCCGGTTCTTCGTCCTACGAGCAGTACTTC. The encoded protein is CASIPGSSSYEQYF.

The gene calls are TRBV27 and TRBJ1-5, with a possible D match to TRBD1 (5 bases). The CDR3 has 15 amino acids. Germline V gene sequence: CDR1 MNHEY, CDR2 SMNVEV (reference sequence). Trimming removed 6 bases from V and 2 bases from J, with 14 bases in between. The CDR3 is CASSDRGGGNQPQHF. The CDR3 DNA sequence: TGTGCCAGCAGCGACCGAGGAGGGGGCAATCAGCCCCAGCATTTT.

The gene calls are TRBV27 and TRBJ2-7; no firm D call. The germline CDR1 and CDR2 sequences are MNHEY and SMNVEV (reference sequence). Trimming removed 8 bases from V and 6 bases from J, with 5 bases in between. This CDR3 contains 9 residues. The DNA for the CDR3 is TGTGCCAGCCAGGCCGAGCAGTACTTC. Translation gives CASQAEQYF.

There are a few counts of this clone. The rearrangement uses TRBV18 and TRBJ1-5; D perhaps matches TRBD1 (6 bases). The CDR3 totals 13 residues. V lost 3 bases, J lost 5 bases, and 8 bases lay in between. The germline CDR1 and CDR2 sequences are KGHSH and LQKENI. CDR3: CASSPDSYQPQHF. Here the CDR3 DNA reads TGTGCCAGCTCACCGGACAGTTATCAGCCCCAGCATTTT.

CDR3 nucleotides: TGTGCCAGCAGCAAAGGACTAGCGGGAGGTACCCCCCCCTACGAGCAGTACTTC. It encodes CASSKGLAGGTPPYEQYF. The genes are TRBV28 and TRBJ2-7, with 14 positions matching TRBD2. CDR1 is MDHEN, CDR2 SYDVKM, per germline. This CDR3 comprises 18 residues. Losses at the gene ends were 6 bases for V and 2 bases for J; bases not matched to a gene: 12.

This chain connects TRBV7-3 to TRBJ2-5, with 14 positions matching TRBD2. The trim removed 1 base at V and 5 bases at J, leaving 6 bases unmatched. Germline CDR1 and CDR2: SGHTA and FQGTGA. The CDR3 is 17 residues long. CDR3 DNA: TGTGCCAGCAGCTTAAGGGGGGGACTAGCGGGAGCCGAGACCCAGTACTTC. Translating it yields CASSLRGGLAGAETQYF. The whole variable domain, remainder taken from reference TRBV7-3 and TRBJ2-5, is GAGVSQTPSNKVTEKGKYVELRCDPISGHTALYWYRQSLGQGPEFLIYFQGTGAADDSGLPNDRFFAVRPEGSVSTLKIQRTERGDSAVYLCASSLRGGLAGAETQYFGPGTRLLVL.

The chain employs TRBV6-1 and TRBJ1-5, with TRBD1 matching over 7 bases. The junction had 7 bases not matched to a gene; V was cut back by 4 bases and J by 4 bases. Looked up from germline, CDR1 is MNHNS and CDR2 is SASEGT. This CDR3 has 15 residues. The CDR3 sequence is CASSVNTGVNQPQHF. For the CDR3, the DNA is TGTGCCAGCAGTGTCAACACAGGGGTTAATCAGCCCCAGCATTTT.